Below, 26 T cell receptor beta chains from the same sample are listed, as sequenced in a study of graft-versus-host responses after intestinal transplantation (dated by TCRdb to about 2021). These TCRs' antigens remain unknown. Library method: the immunoSEQ multiplex PCR assay. TCRdb's version of the immuneACCESS table is confined to in-frame rearrangements and falls short of the full clone set. An unresolved V gene accounts for under half of the shortfall where checked; the remainder is of unknown origin. The sample includes tens of thousands of clones, with around 90% observed a single time. Together, the top ten hold around 0.6% of the sample. The time point tag for this specimen amounts to: cells obtained before transplantation from donor or recipient. Material: unstimulated CD4+ T cells sorted from spleen or lymph node cells, obtained before transplant. The receptor source for this set is a human donor who was the organ donor for an intestinal transplant.

The J gene is TRBJ2-5, the V gene TRBV5-1, with 10 bases matching TRBD2. Germline V gives CDR1 SGHRS, CDR2 YFSETQ. The CDR3 length is 15 residues. V lost 5 bases and J lost 4; bases outside the gene matches: 8. In DNA form, the CDR3 reads TGCGCCAGCAGGTCAACTAGCGGGATCAGAGAGACCCAGTACTTC. Its translation: CASRSTSGIRETQYF.

The chain carries TRBV18 and TRBJ2-3; 12 nucleotides line up with TRBD1. Germline lookup yields CDR1 KGHSH and CDR2 LQKENI. Losses at the gene ends were 3 bases for V and 5 bases for J; bases not matched to a gene: 6. The CDR3 is 16 amino acids. CDR3 sequence reads: CASSPRDRGRLDTQYF. The CDR3 DNA sequence: TGTGCCAGCTCACCCCGGGACAGGGGGCGATTAGATACGCAGTATTTT.

The chain joins TRBV18 to TRBJ2-2; possible D gene TRBD1, 6 bases. Germline V gene lookup returns CDR1 KGHSH and CDR2 LQKENI. V lost 3 bases to trimming and J lost 0 bases, with 17 bases between them. This CDR3 contains 18 residues. CDR3 region: CASSPSSPGASNTGELFF. The CDR3 DNA reads TGTGCCAGCTCACCGTCTTCCCCAGGGGCCTCGAACACCGGGGAGCTGTTTTTT.

The chain joins TRBV7-2 to TRBJ2-3; 10 bases map to TRBD2. The CDR3 covers 16 residues. After removal of 1 base from V and 6 bases from J, the junction contained 7 bases not matched to a gene. Germline CDR1 and CDR2: SGHTA and FQGNSA. In DNA form, the CDR3 reads TGTGCCAGCAGCTTAGGGCTAGCGGGAGTTGCGGATACGCAGTATTTT. Translation: CASSLGLAGVADTQYF.

V usage is TRBV28 and J usage is TRBJ2-1; 8 positions match TRBD1. CDR1 is MDHEN and CDR2 is SYDVKM in the germline V gene. This CDR3 comprises 14 residues. J gave up 8 bases and V 6 bases, and 9 bases lay outside the gene matches. For the CDR3, the DNA is TGTGCCAGCAGCTCAGGGGGCGATCTCGATGAGCAGTTCTTC. Translated, it gives CASSSGGDLDEQFF.

CDR3 coding DNA: TGTGCCAGTAGTATCCAACTAGCGGGGATTAACACCGGGGAGCTGTTTTTT. This codes for CASSIQLAGINTGELFF. This chain joins TRBV19 and TRBJ2-2; 10 bases are a match to TRBD2. Trimming cost V 3 bases and J 2 bases; bases outside gene matches: 6. The V gene's germline CDR1 is LNHDA and CDR2 SQIVND (reference sequence). This CDR3 contains 17 residues.

J is TRBJ2-1 and V is TRBV7-9; 8 bases match TRBD1. CDR3 length: 15 amino acids. Germline V lookup: CDR1 SEHNR, CDR2 FQNEAQ (reference sequence). The J segment lost 2 bases and the V segment lost 5 bases, leaving 5 bases of the junction unmatched. CDR3 sequence: CASSPPGGPYNEQFF. The CDR3 nucleotides read TGTGCCAGCAGCCCCCCAGGGGGCCCCTACAATGAGCAGTTCTTC.

The rearrangement links TRBV2 to TRBJ2-5; 13 positions agree with TRBD2. The length of the CDR3 is 16 residues. The V and J ends lost 2 bases and 2 bases, in that order; junction bases with no gene match: 2. CDR1 is SNHLY, CDR2 FYNNEI, per germline. The CDR3 bases are TGTGCCAGCAGTGAACAGGGACTAGCGGGACAAGAGACCCAGTACTTC. This encodes CASSEQGLAGQETQYF.

This chain uses TRBV28 with TRBJ2-7; TRBD1 matches 10 bases. The germline gives CDR1 MDHEN, CDR2 SYDVKM. This CDR3 comprises 15 residues. The V segment lost 6 bases and the J segment 6 bases; nucleotides outside the gene matches: 11. CDR3 DNA sequence: TGTGCCAGCAGGCAGGGCGGGACAGGGGCCTCCGAGCAGTACTTC. Protein product: CASRQGGTGASEQYF.

J is TRBJ2-7 and V is TRBV28; 10 bases map to TRBD1. With 2 bases clipped from V and 2 bases from J, the junction kept 3 bases outside the gene matches. The CDR3 is made up of 15 amino acids. The germline V gene has CDR1 MDHEN and CDR2 SYDVKM. CDR3 loop: CASSLGGTGAYEQYF. DNA for the CDR3: TGTGCCAGCAGTTTAGGCGGGACAGGGGCCTACGAGCAGTACTTC.

The chain has TRBV28 and TRBJ2-1; 13 bases are a match to TRBD2. The CDR3 extends over 15 amino acids. Germline lookup yields CDR1 MDHEN and CDR2 SYDVKM. V lost 8 bases to trimming and J lost 6 bases; unmatched junction nucleotides: 7. CDR3 amino acids: CASAELAGGGNEQFF. The CDR3, as DNA: TGTGCCAGCGCCGAACTAGCGGGAGGGGGCAATGAGCAGTTCTTC.

The chain uses TRBV7-2 and TRBJ2-1, with 9 bases lining up with TRBD1. Germline CDR1 and CDR2: SGHTA and FQGNSA. The CDR3 has 16 residues. V was pared by 5 bases and J by 6 bases, with 11 bases of the junction left unmatched. As DNA, the CDR3 is TGTGCCAGCAGCGTAAACAGGGGGCTACCGGTCAATGAGCAGTTCTTC. Its translation is CASSVNRGLPVNEQFF.

The chain joins TRBV2 to TRBJ2-3, with TRBD2 matching 8 bases. The CDR3 is 12 residues long. With 3 bases clipped from V and 11 bases from J, the junction kept 4 bases outside the gene matches. Germline V lookup: CDR1 SNHLY, CDR2 FYNNEI. CDR3 residues: CASSENRGGQYF. The CDR3 DNA reads TGTGCCAGCAGTGAGAACCGGGGGGGGCAGTATTTT. Drawing the rest from reference TRBV2 and TRBJ2-3, the complete variable domain is EPEVTQTPSHQVTQMGQEVILRCVPISNHLYFYWYRQILGQKVEFLVSFYNNEISEKSEIFDDQFSVERPDGSNFTLKIRSTKLEDSAMYFCASSENRGGQYFGPGTRLTVL.

V usage is TRBV11-2 and J usage is TRBJ2-3; 7 bases are shared with TRBD2. Germline trimming cut 4 bases from V and 2 bases from J; bases unmatched to any gene: 12. Germline V lookup: CDR1 SGHAT, CDR2 FQNNGV. There are 17 residues in the CDR3. CDR3 sequence (DNA): TGTGCCAGCAGCTCGCGGCGCGGGAGCGGCTACACAGATACGCAGTATTTT. This sequence encodes CASSSRRGSGYTDTQYF.

This clone was found once. The rearrangement links TRBV5-6 to TRBJ2-4; TRBD1 is a possible D gene (5 bases). The ends were cut back, 3 bases at V and 6 bases at J, with 16 bases in the middle. The CDR3 length is 15 residues. Per the germline V gene, CDR1 is SGHDT and CDR2 is YYEEEE. CDR3 sequence reads: CASSSDAGSTNIQYF. The CDR3 bases are TGTGCCAGCAGCTCTGACGCAGGGTCCACAAACATTCAGTACTTC.

The count of this clone is one. This sequence joins TRBV19 and TRBJ1-5; 8 nucleotides match TRBD1. Per the germline V gene, CDR1 is LNHDA and CDR2 is SQIVND (reference sequence). CDR3 size: 15 residues. V dropped 3 bases and J dropped 6; count of bases not matched to a gene: 7. DNA of the CDR3: TGTGCCAGTAGTATTTCAGGGGGCGCTGGTCAGCCCCAGCATTTT. This translates into CASSISGGAGQPQHF.

The rearrangement uses TRBV7-2 and TRBJ2-3; D is uncertain. There are 12 residues in the CDR3. CDR1 SGHTA and CDR2 FQGNSA come from the germline V gene. V lost 2 bases, J lost 6 bases, and 6 bases lay in between. In nucleotides, the CDR3 is TGTGCCAGCAGCTTACGTTTCGATACGCAGTATTTT. This gives the protein CASSLRFDTQYF. The variable domain in full, completed from reference TRBV7-2 and TRBJ2-3, reads GAGVSQSPSNKVTEKGKDVELRCDPISGHTALYWYRQSLGQGLEFLIYFQGNSAPDKSGLPSDRFSAERTGGSVSTLTIQRTQQEDSAVYLCASSLRFDTQYFGPGTRLTVL.

This sequence joins TRBV6-6 and TRBJ2-7; possible D gene TRBD2, 6 bases. The CDR3 has 14 amino acids. Trimming removed 5 bases from V and 0 bases from J, with 11 bases in between. Germline CDR1 reads MNHNY; CDR2 reads SVGAGI (reference sequence). The CDR3 region has the DNA TGTGCCAGCAGTCCTAGCGTGAGCTCCTACGAGCAGTACTTC. This codes for CASSPSVSSYEQYF.

The CDR3 nucleotides read TGTGCCAGCAGCTTAATTGTGGTAGCGGGCACCGGGGAGCTGTTTTTT. This sequence encodes CASSLIVVAGTGELFF. The rearrangement joins TRBV11-2 to TRBJ2-2; TRBD2 agrees at 7 bases. The V gene end was trimmed by 2 bases and the J gene end by 4 bases; junction bases not matched to a gene: 7. There are 16 residues in the CDR3. Germline lookup yields CDR1 SGHAT and CDR2 FQNNGV.

The chain is built from TRBV4-3 and TRBJ2-3; TRBD2 matches 8 bases. The trim removed 1 base at V and 6 bases at J, leaving 6 bases unmatched. Per germline, CDR1 LGHNA and CDR2 YSLEER. CDR3 length: 15 residues. CDR3 sequence (DNA): TGCGCCAGCAGCCAAGGCACGGGAGGGCCGGATACGCAGTATTTT. This encodes CASSQGTGGPDTQYF.

The J gene is TRBJ2-1, the V gene TRBV13; 8 positions agree with TRBD2. CDR3 length: 16 amino acids. Germline values: CDR1 PRHDT, CDR2 FYEKMQ (reference sequence). V was pared by 1 base and J by 6 bases, with 8 bases of the junction left unmatched. The CDR3 DNA reads as TGTGCCAGCAGCTTAGAAACGGGAGGGCGGTTCAATGAGCAGTTCTTC. This codes for CASSLETGGRFNEQFF. The full variable domain, in which reference TRBV13 and TRBJ2-1 provide the parts outside the CDR3, is AAGVIQSPRHLIKEKRETATLKCYPIPRHDTVYWYQQGPGQDPQFLISFYEKMQSDKGSIPDRFSAQQFSDYHSELNMSSLELGDSALYFCASSLETGGRFNEQFFGPGTRLTVL.

This rearrangement joins TRBV28 to TRBJ2-1; TRBD2 aligns across 11 bases. The CDR3 covers 16 residues. Trimming cost V 10 bases and J 7 bases; bases outside gene matches: 15. The germline CDR1 and CDR2 sequences are MDHEN and SYDVKM. In DNA, the CDR3 is TGTGCCATCGGACAATTAAGGACTAGCGGGTCGAATGAGCAGTTCTTC. Protein: CAIGQLRTSGSNEQFF.

This rearrangement joins TRBV15 to TRBJ2-3, with D perhaps TRBD2 (5 bases). From germline, CDR1 is LNHNV and CDR2 YYDKDF (reference sequence). V lost 1 base and J lost 1, with 9 bases in between. This CDR3 region has 15 residues. The DNA for the CDR3 is TGTGCCACCAGCAGAGGCGAGGGAGGCACAGATACGCAGTATTTT. As protein: CATSRGEGGTDTQYF.

V is TRBV2 and J is TRBJ2-3; 12 nucleotides agree with TRBD2. From germline, CDR1 is SNHLY and CDR2 FYNNEI. CDR3 length equals 16 residues. The J segment lost 2 bases and the V segment lost 4 bases, leaving 4 bases of the junction unmatched. CDR3 in DNA: TGTGCCAGCAGTGGGACTAGCGGGATTTTCACAGATACGCAGTATTTT. Its protein product is CASSGTSGIFTDTQYF.

The chain carries TRBV5-1 and TRBJ2-3; weak D call: TRBD1 (6 bases). The V end lost 2 bases, the J end lost 7 bases, and 14 bases lay between the germline ends. The length of the CDR3 is 14 residues. CDR1 is SGHRS, CDR2 YFSETQ, per germline. CDR3 protein: CASSFQGNRNTQYF. CDR3 in DNA: TGCGCCAGCAGCTTCCAGGGGAATCGCAATACGCAGTATTTT.

The genes are TRBV9 and TRBJ1-3, with unresolved D. Germline V gives CDR1 SGDLS, CDR2 YYNGEE. V gave up 0 bases and J gave up 4 bases, with 8 bases separating them. The CDR3 has 14 residues. The CDR3 sequence is CASSVEDYGNTIYF. The DNA of the CDR3 is TGTGCCAGCAGCGTAGAGGACTACGGAAACACCATATATTTT.